This TCR beta chain was observed in a study of blood T cell repertoires in COVID-19. Across the study: In each case, the material was cDNA or gDNA derived from T cells, B-cell-depleted T cells, or PBMCs.

The CDR3 has 17 amino acids. Germline V gives CDR1 SNHLY, CDR2 FYNNEI. V was cut by 10 bases and J by 5 bases, with 29 bases left in between. Profiling relied on immunoSEQ multiplex PCR, and the TCRdb table lists in-frame clones only, not all of them. The table has 40,000 to 50,000 clones, roughly nine tenths seen once. The sequenced sample consisted of peripheral blood. The sequence was collected from a human donor in a cohort sampled during active COVID-19. The chain is built from TRBV2 and TRBJ2-5, with D perhaps matching TRBD2 (6 bases). The DNA of the CDR3 is TGTGCCAACTGCAAATCCCTCACCGGGGGTGACGAGGAGACCCAGTACTTC. It encodes CANCKSLTGGDEETQYF.